This passage covers 20 T cell receptor beta chains from one sample sequenced in a study of shared clonotypes between healthy human individuals (TCRdb year 2020). CD8 naive samples were CD45RO-negative cells positively selected for CCR7, giving a CD45RA+CCR7+ population that excluded TemRA cells. Library creation used the immunoSEQ multiplex PCR assay. TCRdb's version of the immuneACCESS table is confined to in-frame rearrangements and falls short of the full clone set. An unresolved V gene accounts for under half of the shortfall where checked; the remainder is of unknown origin. The sample table shows some 2.1 million clones, and about 94% are seen once. The top ten constitute about 1.1% of the sample. Sequenced material: naive CD8+ T cells sorted from blood. The sample's cell subset or site label, decoded: CD45RA+CCR7+. These receptors came from a man aged 18 to 29 in good health.

The V call is TRBV4-3, the J call TRBJ2-7, with 9 positions matching TRBD2. CDR3 length: 17 amino acids. Germline CDR1 LGHNA, CDR2 YSLEER. J was trimmed by 2 bases and V by 0 bases; bases with no gene match: 8. CDR3 DNA sequence: TGCGCCAGCAGCCAAGATTTCTTGGCTAGCGGGGCCTACGAGCAGTACTTC. This sequence encodes CASSQDFLASGAYEQYF.

The V call is TRBV30, the J call TRBJ2-5; D gene uncertain. The CDR3 sequence is 13 residues long. The V and J ends lost 0 bases and 5 bases respectively, with 10 bases between them. Germline V gene data show CDR1 as GTSNPN and CDR2 as SVGIG (reference sequence). For the CDR3, the DNA is TGTGCCTGGAGTGTACAGTATTCGGAGACCCAGTACTTC. It codes for CAWSVQYSETQYF.

This clone has only one observation. The CDR3 DNA reads TGTGCCAGTAGTATAGAGGGAGAGGGATTAAGCACTGAAGCTTTCTTT. Protein: CASSIEGEGLSTEAFF. The chain recombines TRBV19 with TRBJ1-1; D not resolved. Germline CDR1 LNHDA, CDR2 SQIVND (reference sequence). The CDR3 is 16 residues long. Trimming shortened V by 0 bases and J by 4 bases, and 15 bases separated the two germline ends.

This clone appeared once. The chain joins TRBV2 to TRBJ1-4; D not certain. V lost 7 bases and J lost 0, with 6 bases in between. CDR1 SNHLY and CDR2 FYNNEI come from the germline V gene. There are 13 residues in the CDR3. The CDR3 loop is CASNGATNEKLFF. The CDR3 DNA reads as TGTGCCAGCAACGGGGCAACTAATGAAAAACTGTTTTTT.

This chain joins TRBV4-3 and TRBJ2-7, with D perhaps given as TRBD1 or TRBD2 (5 bases each). Germline V gives CDR1 LGHNA, CDR2 YSLEER. This CDR3 comprises 14 residues. V gave up 0 bases and J gave up 3 bases, with 9 bases separating them. CDR3 sequence: CASSQDRDHYEQYF. DNA for the CDR3: TGCGCCAGCAGCCAAGACAGGGACCACTACGAGCAGTACTTC.

The gene calls are TRBV6-5 and TRBJ2-7, with D perhaps given as TRBD1 or TRBD2 (5 bases each). Germline-derived CDR1 and CDR2 are MNHEY and SVGAGI. The V and J ends lost 5 bases and 3 bases respectively, with 14 bases between them. The CDR3 covers 14 residues. The CDR3 nucleotides are TGTGCCAGCAGTAAACGGGACGGCTACTACGAGCAGTACTTC. This gives the protein CASSKRDGYYEQYF.

J is TRBJ2-5 and V is TRBV30; D remains ambiguous. V lost 3 bases to trimming and J lost 2 bases, with 16 bases between them. The CDR3 spans 15 residues. The V gene's germline CDR1 is GTSNPN and CDR2 SVGIG (reference sequence). CDR3 residues: CAWSHTGWAQETQYF. The CDR3 nucleotides are TGTGCCTGGAGCCACACTGGGTGGGCGCAAGAGACCCAGTACTTC.

The sample holds one count of this clone. The sample holds other DNA sequences that translate to the same CDR3. The chain combines TRBV5-4 with TRBJ2-7; D remains unclear. This CDR3 is 13 amino acids long. The V end lost 4 bases, the J end lost 3 bases, and 11 bases lay between the germline ends. Germline values: CDR1 SGHNT, CDR2 YYREEE (reference sequence). CDR3 in amino acids: CASSPGSGYEQYF. The CDR3 nucleotides read TGTGCCAGCAGCCCGGGTTCAGGCTACGAGCAGTACTTC. The whole variable domain, remainder taken from reference TRBV5-4 and TRBJ2-7, is ETGVTQSPTHLIKTRGQQVTLRCSSQSGHNTVSWYQQALGQGPQFIFQYYREEENGRGNFPPRFSGLQFPNYSSELNVNALELDDSALYLCASSPGSGYEQYFGPGTRLTVT.

This chain uses TRBV11-2 with TRBJ1-1; 7 nucleotides match TRBD1. The CDR3 sequence is 12 residues long. Germline trimming cut 3 bases from V and 11 bases from J; bases unmatched to any gene: 6. CDR1 and CDR2 (germline): SGHAT, FQNNGV. Written as DNA, the CDR3 is TGTGCCAGCAGCTTTGGGACAGAGGGGGCTTTCTTT. Its protein product is CASSFGTEGAFF.

In regard to this clone: This specimen includes other DNA sequences encoding the same CDR3. The chain joins TRBV15 to TRBJ2-7; a possible D gene is TRBD1 (6 bases). Trimming pared 0 bases from V and 0 bases from J, leaving 9 bases between. The CDR3 sequence is 15 residues long. Germline CDR1 reads LNHNV; CDR2 reads YYDKDF (reference sequence). The CDR3 is CATSRDRGSSYEQYF. As DNA, the CDR3 is TGTGCCACCAGCAGAGACAGGGGTAGCTCCTACGAGCAGTACTTC.

This chain uses TRBV7-9 with TRBJ2-3; 7 nucleotides line up with TRBD2. The ends lost 5 bases at V and 2 bases at J; junction bases unmatched: 13. Germline CDR1 and CDR2: SEHNR and FQNEAQ (reference sequence). This CDR3 region has 17 residues. For the CDR3, the DNA is TGTGCCAGCAGCCCGGCTGCGGGCGGGGGAGACACAGATACGCAGTATTTT. Its translation is CASSPAAGGGDTDTQYF.

This clone was observed a handful of times. J is TRBJ1-2 and V is TRBV10-3, with TRBD1 matching 7 bases. Germline V gene sequence: CDR1 ENHRY, CDR2 SYGVKD. The CDR3 length is 17 residues. The J segment lost 2 bases and the V segment lost 3 bases, leaving 12 bases of the junction unmatched. CDR3 protein: CAISDSKDRLNNYGYTF. CDR3 sequence (DNA): TGTGCCATCAGTGACTCAAAGGACAGGCTGAACAACTATGGCTACACCTTC.

Turning to this clone: The same CDR3 also results from other DNA sequences found in this sample. The chain employs TRBV14 and TRBJ1-1; D is possibly TRBD1 (5 bases). This CDR3 spans 13 amino acids. Trimming left V 2 bases short and J 3 bases short, with 7 bases between. Germline assignment: CDR1 SGHDN and CDR2 FVKESK. CDR3 amino acids: CASSQWGDTEAFF. The CDR3 DNA reads TGTGCCAGCAGCCAATGGGGGGACACTGAAGCTTTCTTT.

The J gene is TRBJ2-1, the V gene TRBV6-5; D is uncertain. This CDR3 spans 13 amino acids. Germline V gene lookup returns CDR1 MNHEY and CDR2 SVGAGI. V was trimmed by 5 bases and J by 4 bases, leaving 9 bases between them. CDR3 bases: TGTGCCAGCAGTCTCCGAATTTACAATGAGCAGTTCTTC. The encoded protein is CASSLRIYNEQFF.

J is TRBJ1-2 and V is TRBV11-3; TRBD1 matches 10 bases. Unmatched junction bases numbered 2, after V lost 1 base and J lost 0 bases. CDR1 and CDR2 (germline): SGHNT, YENEEA. This CDR3 contains 16 residues. This CDR3 is CASSLGTGGSNYGYTF. The CDR3 region has the DNA TGTGCCAGCAGCTTAGGGACAGGGGGTTCTAACTATGGCTACACCTTC.

This rearrangement joins TRBV27 to TRBJ1-5; D remains unclear. V lost 2 bases to trimming and J lost 5 bases, with 13 bases between them. Germline V CDR1 and CDR2: MNHEY, SMNVEV (reference sequence). This CDR3 is built from 15 residues. The CDR3 loop is CASSLGQHYDQPQHF. Here the CDR3 DNA reads TGTGCCAGCAGTTTAGGGCAACATTACGATCAGCCCCAGCATTTT.

The chain uses TRBV5-1 and TRBJ1-1; TRBD1 agrees at 10 bases. Trimming removed 0 bases from V and 4 bases from J; junction bases left unmatched: 9. CDR1 and CDR2 from the germline V gene are SGHRS and YFSETQ. The CDR3 contains 17 residues. The CDR3 bases are TGCGCCAGCAGCTTGGAGCGACAGGGGGCTCCCCTCACTGAAGCTTTCTTT. Encoded protein: CASSLERQGAPLTEAFF.

DNA of the CDR3: TGTGCCAGTAGTCCGCGGTCAGATGGCTACACCTTC. Encoded protein: CASSPRSDGYTF. The gene calls are TRBV19 and TRBJ1-2, with D unresolved. V was cut by 5 bases and J by 6 bases, with 10 bases left in between. Looked up from germline, CDR1 is LNHDA and CDR2 is SQIVND (reference sequence). This CDR3 has 12 residues.

The gene calls are TRBV6-6 and TRBJ2-7; D remains unclear. Trimming stripped 6 bases from V and 4 bases from J, with 19 bases between. There are 15 residues in the CDR3. Germline CDR1 and CDR2: MNHNY and SVGAGI (reference sequence). CDR3 loop: CASSLETDGAYEQYF. DNA of the CDR3: TGTGCCAGCAGCCTCGAAACTGACGGAGCTTACGAGCAGTACTTC.

This sequence joins TRBV6-1 and TRBJ1-2; D gene uncertain. V was cut by 2 bases and J by 4 bases, with 5 bases left in between. The CDR3 has 12 amino acids. Germline CDR1 MNHNS, CDR2 SASEGT. In DNA, the CDR3 is TGTGCCAGCAGTGAAACGGGCTATGGCTACACCTTC. Its protein is CASSETGYGYTF.